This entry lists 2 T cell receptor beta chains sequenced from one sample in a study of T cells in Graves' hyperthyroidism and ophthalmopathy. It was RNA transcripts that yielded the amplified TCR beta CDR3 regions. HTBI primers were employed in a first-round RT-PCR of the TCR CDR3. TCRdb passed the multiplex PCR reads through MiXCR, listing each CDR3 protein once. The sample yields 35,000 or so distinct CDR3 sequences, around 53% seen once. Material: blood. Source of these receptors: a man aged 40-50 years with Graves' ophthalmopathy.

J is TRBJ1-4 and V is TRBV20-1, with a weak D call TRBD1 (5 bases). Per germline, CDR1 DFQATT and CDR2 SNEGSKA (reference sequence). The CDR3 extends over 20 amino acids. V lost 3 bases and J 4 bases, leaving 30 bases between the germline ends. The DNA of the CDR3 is TGCAGTGCTAGTTCTCCCTTTCTGGGGAGAATGGGTCAGGGTAATGAAAAACTGTTTTTT. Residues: CSASSPFLGRMGQGNEKLFF.

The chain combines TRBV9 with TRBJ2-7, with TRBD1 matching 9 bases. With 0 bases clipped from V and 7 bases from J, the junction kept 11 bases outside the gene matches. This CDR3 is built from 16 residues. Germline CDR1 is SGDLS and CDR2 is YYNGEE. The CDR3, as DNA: TGTGCCAGCAGCGTAGAATTCGGACAGGGGAGAGGTGAGCAGTACTTC. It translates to CASSVEFGQGRGEQYF.